Following are 10 T cell receptor beta chains from one sample sequenced in a study of post-analysis software for immune sequencing data. These receptors' antigens are unknown. Study outcomes and limitations: Included in a set of roughly 5 TRBV segments more frequent in patients than controls were TRBV5-6, TRBV5-1 and TRBV20-1.

Unique molecular identifiers were built into the TCR beta cDNA libraries. TCRdb re-analysed the PCR reads in MiXCR, keeping a single row per CDR3 protein. This table holds hundreds of thousands of distinct CDR3 sequences, 25% to 30% found once. Sequencing used blood. The receptors here all came from a girl aged 5-17 years with multiple sclerosis.

J is TRBJ2-7 and V is TRBV4-3, with D tentatively TRBD2 (5 bases). The germline gives CDR1 LGHNA, CDR2 YSLEER. Trimming left V 0 bases short and J 7 bases short, with 16 bases between. The CDR3 is 15 residues long. CDR3: CASSQEPSTHNEQYF. The CDR3 DNA reads as TGCGCCAGCAGCCAAGAACCTAGCACCCACAATGAGCAGTACTTC.

The genes are TRBV7-2 and TRBJ2-3, with TRBD2 as a possible D gene (6 bases). Between the trimmed V and J ends, which lost 8 bases and 2 bases, there was a span of 14 bases. Germline assignment: CDR1 SGHTA and CDR2 FQGNSA. The CDR3 runs 14 residues. CDR3 region: CASSPGVNTDTQYF. Written as DNA, the CDR3 is TGTGCCAGCTCCCCGGGGGTGAACACAGATACGCAGTATTTT.

This clonotype was observed a handful of times. The V and J genes are TRBV6-5 and TRBJ1-1; D call uncertain. The V gene's germline CDR1 is MNHEY and CDR2 SVGAGI. The V gene lost 6 bases and the J gene lost 4 bases, with 12 bases spanning the gap. The CDR3 consists of 13 residues. This CDR3 reads CASSPERSTEAFF. The DNA for the CDR3 is TGTGCCAGCAGCCCGGAACGGAGCACTGAAGCTTTCTTT.

This clonotype was seen many times. The V gene is TRBV5-1, the J gene TRBJ2-3; D is uncertain. V was pared by 0 bases and J by 2 bases, with 10 bases between. CDR3 length: 15 amino acids. Germline CDR1 reads SGHRS; CDR2 reads YFSETQ. CDR3 coding DNA: TGCGCCAGCAGCTTGGGTGCGACCATCACAGATACGCAGTATTTT. It codes for CASSLGATITDTQYF. Full variable domain (missing parts from reference TRBV5-1 and TRBJ2-3): KAGVTQTPRYLIKTRGQQVTLSCSPISGHRSVSWYQQTPGQGLQFLFEYFSETQRNKGNFPGRFSGRQFSNSRSEMNVSTLELGDSALYLCASSLGATITDTQYFGPGTRLTVL.

The table lists this clonotype with a few counts. CDR3 nucleotide sequence: TGCAGCGTTGTCGGCGGCGGGATCTATGGCTACACCTTC. It yields the protein CSVVGGGIYGYTF. The J gene is TRBJ1-2, the V gene TRBV29-1, with no clear D. Looked up from germline, CDR1 is SQVTM and CDR2 is ANQGSEA. The CDR3 loop spans 13 amino acids. The V end lost 4 bases, the J end lost 4 bases, and 13 bases lay between the germline ends.

This chain uses TRBV7-9 with TRBJ1-4, with TRBD1 as a possible D gene (6 bases). This CDR3 has 17 residues. Per the germline V gene, CDR1 is SEHNR and CDR2 is FQNEAQ (reference sequence). Trimming took 8 bases from V and 3 from J, leaving 22 bases between them. The CDR3, as DNA: TGTGCCAGCTCCCCGTGGGGGCAGAATCGGGCTAATGAAAAACTGTTTTTT. This encodes CASSPWGQNRANEKLFF.

V and J are TRBV7-9 and TRBJ2-3; no definite D call. The CDR3 runs to 15 residues. CDR1 and CDR2 from the germline V gene are SEHNR and FQNEAQ (reference sequence). V was trimmed by 5 bases and J by 3 bases, leaving 15 bases between them. CDR3 bases: TGTGCCAGCAGCGCTCTAGAGAGTTGGACAGATACGCAGTATTTT. Its translation is CASSALESWTDTQYF. The whole variable domain, filled in from reference TRBV7-9 and TRBJ2-3, reads DTGVSQNPRHKITKRGQNVTFRCDPISEHNRLYWYRQTLGQGPEFLTYFQNEAQLEKSRLLSDRFSAERPKGSFSTLEIQRTEQGDSAMYLCASSALESWTDTQYFGPGTRLTVL.

This clonotype was observed a handful of times. The V gene is TRBV28, the J gene TRBJ1-2, with D possibly being TRBD1 (5 bases). Germline CDR1 is MDHEN and CDR2 is SYDVKM. The CDR3 totals 15 residues. Between the trimmed V and J ends, which lost 3 bases and 4 bases, there was a span of 15 bases. CDR3 sequence reads: CASSFQSLGGYGYTF. For the CDR3, the DNA is TGTGCCAGCAGTTTCCAGAGTCTCGGGGGCTATGGCTACACCTTC.

This chain connects TRBV9 to TRBJ1-2; a weak D match, TRBD1 (5 bases). CDR3 length: 13 amino acids. Per the germline V gene, CDR1 is SGDLS and CDR2 is YYNGEE. Trimming pared 3 bases from V and 13 bases from J, leaving 19 bases between. CDR3 DNA sequence: TGTGCCAGCAGCGGGGAACAGGCACAAGTCGGCACCTTC. Protein product: CASSGEQAQVGTF.

A note on this clonotype: A clone one base away is much larger, so this may be a read error. The chain carries TRBV29-1 and TRBJ2-5; 9 bases are shared with TRBD1. CDR1 and CDR2 (germline): SQVTM, ANQGSEA. The CDR3 runs to 16 residues. V was clipped by 6 bases and J by 11 bases; unmatched bases: 22. CDR3: CSVEIPTGGENYEQYF. CDR3 in DNA: TGCAGCGTCGAAATACCAACAGGGGGCGAGAACTATGAGCAGTACTTC.